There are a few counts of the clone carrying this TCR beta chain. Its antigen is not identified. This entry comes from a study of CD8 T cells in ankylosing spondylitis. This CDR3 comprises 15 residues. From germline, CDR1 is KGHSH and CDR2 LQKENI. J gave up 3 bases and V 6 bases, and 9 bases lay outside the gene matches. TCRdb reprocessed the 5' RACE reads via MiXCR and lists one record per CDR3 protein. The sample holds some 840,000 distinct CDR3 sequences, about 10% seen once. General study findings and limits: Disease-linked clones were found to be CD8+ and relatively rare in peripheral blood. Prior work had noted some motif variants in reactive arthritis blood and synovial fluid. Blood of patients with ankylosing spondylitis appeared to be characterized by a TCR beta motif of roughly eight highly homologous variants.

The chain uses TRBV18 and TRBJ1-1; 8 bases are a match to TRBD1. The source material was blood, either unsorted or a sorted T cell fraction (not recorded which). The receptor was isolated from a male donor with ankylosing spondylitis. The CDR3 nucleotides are TGTGCCAGCTCGCGCCAGGGGGCGGAGGACACTGAAGCTTTCTTT. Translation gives CASSRQGAEDTEAFF.